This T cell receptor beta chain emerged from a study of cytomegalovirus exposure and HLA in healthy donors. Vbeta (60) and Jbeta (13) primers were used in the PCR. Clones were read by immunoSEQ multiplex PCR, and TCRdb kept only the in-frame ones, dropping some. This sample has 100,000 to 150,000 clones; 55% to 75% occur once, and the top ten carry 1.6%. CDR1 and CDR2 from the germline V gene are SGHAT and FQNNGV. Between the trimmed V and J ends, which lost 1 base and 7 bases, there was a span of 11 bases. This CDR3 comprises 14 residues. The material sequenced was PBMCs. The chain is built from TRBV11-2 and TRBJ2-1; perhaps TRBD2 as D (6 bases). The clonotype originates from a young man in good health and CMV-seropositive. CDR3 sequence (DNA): TGTGCCAGCAGCTTAGTGGCTAGCGTAAATGAGCAGTTCTTC. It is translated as CASSLVASVNEQFF.